The entry below describes one T cell receptor (beta chain). Antigen: not known. The CDR3 length is 12 residues. Germline V lookup: CDR1 LNHDA, CDR2 SQIVND (reference sequence). V shed 4 bases and J shed 3 bases, with 7 bases lying between them. This sample is drawn from a study of cytomegalovirus exposure and HLA in healthy donors. Findings and limits, study-wide: A later analysis found TCR association rates differed by HLA locus, highest for DRB1 and lowest for HLA-C. Reports showed the classifier diagnosing cytomegalovirus status with high specificity and sensitivity.

It was with 60 Vbeta and 13 Jbeta primers that the PCR ran. Sequencing used immunoSEQ multiplex PCR; TCRdb keeps in-frame clones, though not all of them. The table lists some 110,000 clones, more than 9.5% of them singletons. The sample taken for sequencing was PBMCs. The V call is TRBV19, the J call TRBJ2-7; tentatively, D is TRBD2 (6 bases). This receptor was taken from a man aged 40-55 years in good health and CMV-seropositive. The CDR3 reads CASSTGSYEQYF. As DNA, the CDR3 is TGTGCCAGTAGTACCGGGAGCTACGAGCAGTACTTC.